The 3 T cell receptor beta chains given below trace back to one sample, sequenced in a study of shared T cell receptors in the human thymus. Sequencing used immunoSEQ multiplex PCR; TCRdb keeps in-frame clones, though not all of them. The data hold roughly 660,000 clones, with 85% to 90% observed a single time. These records were also assigned to another study, of human thymus T cells.

Sequencing was performed on thymocytes. These receptors were collected from a boy under two years old with a congenital heart defect.

The chain is built from TRBV4-2 and TRBJ2-7, with a tentative D call TRBD2 (5 bases). Trimming left V 0 bases short and J 3 bases short, with 15 bases between. CDR1 is LGHNA, CDR2 YNFKEQ, per germline. The CDR3 consists of 16 residues. This CDR3 reads CASSQDLGSGDYEQYF. CDR3 sequence (DNA): TGTGCCAGCAGCCAAGACCTCGGGTCCGGGGACTACGAGCAGTACTTC.

This clone was seen once. The genes are TRBV15 and TRBJ2-7, with TRBD1 as a possible D gene (5 bases). The CDR3 runs 24 residues. V lost 2 bases and J lost 2, with 40 bases in between. CDR1 is LNHNV, CDR2 YYDKDF, per germline (reference sequence). The CDR3: CATSRTARALPPTNKGIEAYEQYF. Here the CDR3 DNA reads TGTGCCACCAGCAGAACTGCACGCGCCCTCCCGCCAACAAATAAGGGGATAGAGGCCTACGAGCAGTACTTC. The whole variable domain, filled in from reference TRBV15 and TRBJ2-7, reads DAMVIQNPRYQVTQFGKPVTLSCSQTLNHNVMYWYQQKSSQAPKLLFHYYDKDFNNEADTPDNFQSRRPNTSFCFLDIRSPGLGDTAMYLCATSRTARALPPTNKGIEAYEQYFGPGTRLTVT.

A few counts support this clone. The chain couples TRBV10-3 to TRBJ2-7, with a possible D match to TRBD2 (5 bases). Germline V gene data show CDR1 as ENHRY and CDR2 as SYGVKD. The V end lost 2 bases, the J end lost 2 bases, and 10 bases lay between the germline ends. CDR3 size: 14 residues. The CDR3 bases are TGTGCCATCAGTGAGGGGGTGGGAGCCTACGAGCAGTACTTC. Its protein is CAISEGVGAYEQYF.